The 21 T cell receptor beta chains presented below share a single source sample, sequenced in a study of blood T cell repertoires in COVID-19. The assay was immunoSEQ multiplex PCR, and TCRdb's table has in-frame clones only and misses some. The sample consists of some 320,000 clones, around nine tenths of them appearing once. Sample: peripheral blood. These receptors were obtained from a woman aged 30 to 39 with COVID-19, enrolled during active disease.

This clone was detected once. Other DNA sequences within the sample encode an identical CDR3. The chain uses TRBV19 and TRBJ2-1; 7 positions agree with TRBD1. The length of the CDR3 is 15 residues. Losses at the gene ends were 3 bases for V and 0 bases for J; bases not matched to a gene: 2. CDR1 is LNHDA, CDR2 SQIVND, per germline (reference sequence). The CDR3 DNA reads TGTGCCAGTAGTATGGGACAGAGCTCCTACAATGAGCAGTTCTTC. It translates to CASSMGQSSYNEQFF. Complete variable domain (other parts from reference TRBV19 and TRBJ2-1): DGGITQSPKYLFRKEGQNVTLSCEQNLNHDAMYWYRQDPGQGLRLIYYSQIVNDFQKGDIAEGYSVSREKKESFPLTVTSAQKNPTAFYLCASSMGQSSYNEQFFGPGTRLTVL.

V is TRBV30 and J is TRBJ2-7; D is ambiguous. Germline V CDR1 and CDR2: GTSNPN, SVGIG (reference sequence). Trimming took off 5 bases at V and 0 bases at J, with 14 bases between the two ends. The length of the CDR3 is 14 residues. CDR3 amino acids: CAWDSTESSYEQYF. The CDR3 bases are TGTGCCTGGGATTCAACAGAGAGCTCCTACGAGCAGTACTTC.

The V gene is TRBV18, the J gene TRBJ1-1; 11 nucleotides match TRBD1. The CDR3 is made up of 16 amino acids. Losses at the gene ends were 3 bases for V and 0 bases for J; bases not matched to a gene: 3. Germline V CDR1 and CDR2: KGHSH, LQKENI. CDR3 region: CASSPGQGGLNTEAFF. The DNA of the CDR3 is TGTGCCAGCTCACCGGGACAGGGGGGTCTGAACACTGAAGCTTTCTTT.

This chain links TRBV20-1 with TRBJ2-7, with 7 bases lining up with TRBD2. This CDR3 has 13 residues. The V and J ends lost 3 bases and 4 bases, in that order; junction bases with no gene match: 6. Germline loops: CDR1 DFQATT, CDR2 SNEGSKA (reference sequence). The CDR3 bases are TGCAGTGCTAGTGAAAGCGGGGCTTACGAGCAGTACTTC. Amino acids: CSASESGAYEQYF.

The CDR3 DNA reads as TGTGCCAGCACCCGGGGGGGGGCCTTCTACGAGCAGTACTTC. Residues: CASTRGGAFYEQYF. This sequence joins TRBV6-6 and TRBJ2-7; the match to TRBD2 covers 8 bases. Germline-derived CDR1 and CDR2 are MNHNY and SVGAGI (reference sequence). V dropped 7 bases and J dropped 3; count of bases not matched to a gene: 8. This CDR3 has 14 amino acids.

V and J are TRBV27 and TRBJ1-5; possibly TRBD1 for D (5 bases). CDR1 is MNHEY, CDR2 SMNVEV, per germline (reference sequence). The CDR3 is 17 amino acids. V was trimmed by 5 bases and J by 2 bases, leaving 19 bases between them. The CDR3 DNA sequence: TGTGCCAGCAGTCTCCGACTTACAGGAAGGGGCAATCAGCCCCAGCATTTT. Its protein is CASSLRLTGRGNQPQHF.

V gene TRBV27 combines with J gene TRBJ2-3; the D gene is possibly TRBD2 (5 bases). V lost 3 bases, J lost 7 bases, and 8 bases lay in between. The CDR3 has 12 amino acids. In germline, CDR1 is MNHEY, CDR2 SMNVEV (reference sequence). CDR3 amino acids: CASSFPGNTQYF. CDR3 nucleotide sequence: TGTGCCAGCAGTTTCCCGGGGAATACGCAGTATTTT.

This chain links TRBV4-2 with TRBJ2-1, with D unresolved. CDR1 and CDR2 from the germline V gene are LGHNA and YNFKEQ. The CDR3 is made up of 13 amino acids. V gave up 4 bases and J gave up 6 bases, with 10 bases separating them. The CDR3 DNA is TGTGCCAGCAGCCGCGAACCTATCAATGAGCAGTTCTTC. It is translated as CASSREPINEQFF.

The V gene is TRBV3-1 (or the pseudogene TRBV3-2), the J gene TRBJ2-3; 10 bases agree with TRBD2. The CDR3 totals 16 residues. Germline loops: CDR1 LGHDT, CDR2 YNNKEL (reference sequence). Trimming cost V 8 bases and J 1 base; bases outside gene matches: 9. The CDR3 here is CASGVGSGGRTDTQYF. Here the CDR3 DNA reads TGTGCCAGCGGTGTTGGTAGCGGGGGGCGCACAGATACGCAGTATTTT.

The chain uses TRBV11-2 and TRBJ2-5, with D possibly matching TRBD1 (5 bases). The length of the CDR3 is 17 residues. V was cut by 1 base and J by 1 base, with 16 bases left in between. Looked up from germline, CDR1 is SGHAT and CDR2 is FQNNGV. CDR3 nucleotide sequence: TGTGCCAGCAGCTTAGGGGTGGGCCAGGGCATCCAAGAGACCCAGTACTTC. This translates into CASSLGVGQGIQETQYF. Drawing the rest from reference TRBV11-2 and TRBJ2-5, the complete variable domain is EAGVAQSPRYKIIEKRQSVAFWCNPISGHATLYWYQQILGQGPKLLIQFQNNGVVDDSQLPKDRFSAERLKGVDSTLKIQPAKLEDSAVYLCASSLGVGQGIQETQYFGPGTRLLVL.

The chain is built from TRBV5-1 and TRBJ1-4; no firm D call. Germline loops: CDR1 SGHRS, CDR2 YFSETQ. The CDR3 is made up of 14 amino acids. The V and J ends lost 5 bases and 5 bases respectively, with 13 bases between them. CDR3 in DNA: TGCGCCAGCAGTTTGAACCCGGGAAATGAAAAACTGTTTTTT. It encodes CASSLNPGNEKLFF. Drawing the rest from reference TRBV5-1 and TRBJ1-4, the complete variable domain is KAGVTQTPRYLIKTRGQQVTLSCSPISGHRSVSWYQQTPGQGLQFLFEYFSETQRNKGNFPGRFSGRQFSNSRSEMNVSTLELGDSALYLCASSLNPGNEKLFFGSGTQLSVL.

This rearrangement joins TRBV6-5 to TRBJ1-1; TRBD1 is a possible D gene (5 bases). The CDR3 loop spans 15 amino acids. The germline V gene encodes CDR1 MNHEY and CDR2 SVGAGI. V was cut by 6 bases and J by 0 bases, with 14 bases left in between. For the CDR3, the DNA is TGTGCCAGCAGAAGGTTGGACACGGTGAACACTGAAGCTTTCTTT. Protein product: CASRRLDTVNTEAFF.

This clone has ten or more counts. This chain joins TRBV13 and TRBJ1-1; D not certain. This CDR3 comprises 15 residues. Germline CDR1 reads PRHDT; CDR2 reads FYEKMQ (reference sequence). Trimming pared 0 bases from V and 0 bases from J, leaving 8 bases between. CDR3 sequence reads: CASSLGYTLNTEAFF. The DNA of the CDR3 is TGTGCCAGCAGCTTAGGTTATACTCTGAACACTGAAGCTTTCTTT.

The rearrangement joins TRBV6-4 to TRBJ1-3; 7 nucleotides match TRBD1. CDR3 length: 17 amino acids. With V trimmed by 0 bases and J by 3 bases, 8 bases remained unmatched. Per germline, CDR1 MRHNA and CDR2 SNTAGT. CDR3 in amino acids: CASSDSDRALGGNTIYF. CDR3 in DNA: TGTGCCAGCAGTGACTCTGACAGGGCCCTCGGTGGAAACACCATATATTTT.

This chain uses TRBV21-1 with TRBJ2-3; the D segment call TRBD1 is taken from the table without a DNA check. TRBV21-1 corresponds to a pseudogene. CDR3 length: 17 amino acids. The CDR3 is CASSKAGRDSHTDTQYF. CDR3 nucleotide sequence: TGTGCCAGCAGCAAAGCAGGAAGGGACAGCCACACAGATACGCAGTATTTT.

The V call is TRBV5-1, the J call TRBJ1-6; D may be TRBD1 (5 bases). CDR1 and CDR2 from the germline V gene are SGHRS and YFSETQ. The CDR3 is 17 amino acids. V lost 3 bases and J 0 bases, leaving 13 bases between the germline ends. The CDR3 DNA reads TGCGCCAGCAGCTCCGACCCACAGGACTCCTATAATTCACCCCTCCACTTT. Translation gives CASSSDPQDSYNSPLHF.

V usage is TRBV24-1 and J usage is TRBJ1-5; possibly TRBD1 for D (5 bases). The CDR3 runs 13 residues. The V end was cut by 6 bases, the J end by 5 bases, with 10 bases between. Germline values: CDR1 KGHDR, CDR2 SFDVKD. The CDR3 protein is CATSTTEYQPQHF. The CDR3 nucleotides are TGTGCCACCAGTACGACAGAGTATCAGCCCCAGCATTTT.

Turning to this clone: Other nucleotide sequences from this sample produce the same CDR3. The chain has TRBV5-1 and TRBJ2-1, with a possible D match to TRBD2 (5 bases). This CDR3 spans 15 amino acids. Germline assignment: CDR1 SGHRS and CDR2 YFSETQ. V was pared by 0 bases and J by 3 bases, with 10 bases between. CDR3 nucleotides: TGCGCCAGCAGCTTGGACGGACGGGGCTACAATGAGCAGTTCTTC. This translates into CASSLDGRGYNEQFF.

V and J are TRBV11-2 and TRBJ2-3, with 9 bases lining up with TRBD2. Germline values: CDR1 SGHAT, CDR2 FQNNGV. The CDR3 extends over 16 amino acids. Trimming at V came to 6 bases and at J to 0 bases, leaving 7 bases not matched to a gene. The CDR3, as DNA: TGTGCCAGCAGTCCAAGCGGGGGGACTAGCACAGATACGCAGTATTTT. Protein product: CASSPSGGTSTDTQYF. The full variable domain, in which reference TRBV11-2 and TRBJ2-3 provide the parts outside the CDR3, is EAGVAQSPRYKIIEKRQSVAFWCNPISGHATLYWYQQILGQGPKLLIQFQNNGVVDDSQLPKDRFSAERLKGVDSTLKIQPAKLEDSAVYLCASSPSGGTSTDTQYFGPGTRLTVL.

This clone has just a few counts. This chain connects TRBV14 to TRBJ1-1; maybe TRBD1 (5 bases). CDR1 and CDR2 from the germline V gene are SGHDN and FVKESK. This CDR3 has 13 residues. V was shortened by 3 bases and J by 8 bases, with 13 bases between the two germline ends. CDR3 sequence: CASSHFGALEAFF. In DNA form, the CDR3 reads TGTGCCAGCAGCCACTTTGGGGCCCTCGAAGCTTTCTTT.

The chain joins TRBV28 to TRBJ1-3, with D uncertain. V was shortened by 0 bases and J by 4 bases, with 13 bases between the two germline ends. Germline-derived CDR1 and CDR2 are MDHEN and SYDVKM. The CDR3 spans 16 residues. The CDR3 nucleotides read TGTGCCAGCAGTTTATGGGCAGTCGGGAACGGAAACACCATATATTTT. Its protein product is CASSLWAVGNGNTIYF.